This T cell receptor (beta chain) was recovered during a study of PD-1 blockade in classical Hodgkin lymphoma. Study as a whole: Nivolumab 3 mg/kg was given intravenously every 2 weeks. General study results and limits: CD4+ but not CD8+ TCR diversity rose significantly by C4D1. Exclusion applied to patients who initiated nivolumab less than 1 year following ASCT.

V shed 1 base and J 3 bases; nucleotides not matched to a gene: 5. In germline, CDR1 is MNHEY, CDR2 SMNVEV (reference sequence). This CDR3 is 16 amino acids long. Sequenced by immunoSEQ multiplex PCR; TCRdb stores in-frame clones only, minus some. The sample contains about 22,000 clones, under 75% of which appear only once. Note on this clone: Its target is unknown.

Documented time point: cycle 4 day 1 (C4D1), after 5 to 7 weeks of nivolumab. No patient escaped relapse after autologous stem cell transplantation, and brentuximab vedotin exposure varied. Purification of CD4+ T cells from thawed PBMCs was achieved by magnetic negative selection. The sample was CD4+ T cells from blood, taken before the fourth cycle of nivolumab. This TCR came from a human donor with classical Hodgkin lymphoma. The V call is TRBV27, the J call TRBJ2-1; 8 positions agree with TRBD2. CDR3 DNA: TGTGCCAGCAGTTTATTATCTAGCGGGTTCTACAATGAGCAGTTCTTC. This translates into CASSLLSSGFYNEQFF.